The clone carrying this T cell receptor (delta chain) was counted a few times. Its antigen is not known. Other DNA sequences in this sample translate to the same CDR3. This entry comes from a study of Vδ1+ human thymocytes. Regarding the study as a whole: Thymic TRG and TRD repertoires appeared highly polyclonal, with Gaussian CDR3 length distributions. Around a fifth of thymic delta-chain sequences were Vdelta2, with few Vdelta3, unlike blood Vdelta1+ controls. Unexpected Vdelta2 sequences could cause misinterpretation of bulk repertoire data.

The sorted cells were CD3+ Vdelta1+ Vdelta2- thymocytes from alphabeta-depleted thymus. Trimming cost V 2 bases and J 0 bases; bases outside gene matches: 16. Germline CDR1 and CDR2: GEAIGNYY and EKD. This CDR3 has 19 amino acids. RNA was extracted from the cells and then reverse transcribed. Pooled V-gene forward primers with one constant-region reverse primer generated the CDR3 amplicons by multiplex PCR. TCRdb redid the clone calls on the multiplex PCR reads with CATT. The profile shows about 58,000 delta-chain clones, approximately 16% of them singletons. Material for sequencing was Vdelta1+ gamma-delta thymocytes from the thymus. As for subset: FACS-sorted CD3+ TCRalphabeta- TCRVdelta1+ TCRVdelta2- thymocytes. The clonotype comes from a girl under two years old who had congenital heart surgery. The rearrangement joins TRDV2 to TRDJ1; TRDD3 agrees at 8 bases. The DNA of the CDR3 is TGTGCCTGTGACAGGCCCTCAGCTACTGGGGGTCAGTACACCGATAAACTCATCTTT. It yields the protein CACDRPSATGGQYTDKLIF.